A single sample is the source of the 16 T cell receptor beta chains below, sequenced in a study of T cells in Graves' hyperthyroidism and ophthalmopathy. Researchers amplified the TCR beta CDR3 regions from RNA transcripts. With the HTBI primer set, the TCR CDR3 went through a first round of RT-PCR. TCRdb redid the calling of the multiplex PCR reads with MiXCR, one entry per CDR3 protein. The sample consists of hundreds of thousands of distinct CDR3 sequences, roughly 15% of them appearing once. Material: blood. These receptors were obtained from a woman between 55 and 75 years old with Graves' ophthalmopathy.

This clonotype appeared many times. The gene calls are TRBV3-1 and TRBJ2-3; no definite D call. CDR1 is LGHDT and CDR2 is YNNKEL in the germline V gene (reference sequence). With 0 bases removed from V and 4 bases from J, the gap between germline ends came to 8 bases. The CDR3 has 14 residues. This CDR3 is CASSQDSVPDTQYF. CDR3 DNA sequence: TGTGCCAGCAGCCAAGACTCGGTGCCAGATACGCAGTATTTT.

The sample holds many counts of this clonotype. The chain combines TRBV7-8 with TRBJ2-5; TRBD2 matches at 8 bases. The CDR3 totals 14 residues. V lost 5 bases to trimming and J lost 2 bases; unmatched junction nucleotides: 4. Per germline, CDR1 SGHVS and CDR2 FQNEAQ. The chain's CDR3 is CASSIGTSQETQYF. The CDR3 DNA reads TGTGCCAGCAGCATCGGGACTAGTCAAGAGACCCAGTACTTC.

This clonotype showed up many times. The V and J genes are TRBV7-2 and TRBJ2-1, with D uncertain. The germline gives CDR1 SGHTA, CDR2 FQGNSA. The length of the CDR3 is 13 residues. V lost 1 base and J 12 bases, leaving 13 bases between the germline ends. The CDR3: CASSLVRSAGQFF. The CDR3 nucleotides read TGTGCCAGCAGCTTAGTCAGGTCCGCTGGGCAGTTCTTC.

This clonotype was counted many times. The chain links TRBV7-6 to TRBJ2-3, with D perhaps TRBD2 (6 bases). The CDR3 sequence is 15 residues long. CDR1 and CDR2 (germline): SGHVS, FNYEAQ. The V end lost 5 bases, the J end lost 0 bases, and 12 bases lay between the germline ends. This chain's CDR3 is CASSALGGSTDTQYF. For the CDR3, the DNA is TGTGCCAGCAGCGCCCTCGGGGGTAGCACAGATACGCAGTATTTT.

The V gene is TRBV20-1, the J gene TRBJ1-6, with D uncertain. Germline lookup yields CDR1 DFQATT and CDR2 SNEGSKA (reference sequence). This CDR3 spans 13 amino acids. The V and J ends lost 7 bases and 0 bases respectively, with 7 bases between them. CDR3 region: CSVQSSYNSPLHF. In DNA form, the CDR3 reads TGCAGTGTCCAGAGCTCCTATAATTCACCCCTCCACTTT.

This clonotype was seen many times. The CDR3 loop is CSVLWPGVNEQFF. In DNA, the CDR3 is TGCAGCGTTCTATGGCCAGGAGTCAATGAGCAGTTCTTC. The V call is TRBV29-1, the J call TRBJ2-1; D uncertain. The CDR3 loop spans 13 amino acids. Germline values: CDR1 SQVTM, CDR2 ANQGSEA. V gave up 5 bases and J gave up 6 bases, with 14 bases separating them.

This chain joins TRBV27 and TRBJ1-2; no reliable D call. Germline V CDR1 and CDR2: MNHEY, SMNVEV (reference sequence). V dropped 5 bases and J dropped 3 bases, with 10 bases sitting between them. CDR3 size: 13 residues. The DNA for the CDR3 is TGTGCCAGCAGTGCGACCCCCTACTATGGCTACACCTTC. Amino acid sequence: CASSATPYYGYTF.

J is TRBJ1-2 and V is TRBV28; TRBD1 matches 10 bases. CDR3 length equals 16 residues. Trimming removed 5 bases from V and 4 bases from J; junction bases left unmatched: 10. CDR1 MDHEN and CDR2 SYDVKM come from the germline V gene. This CDR3 reads CASSTFPGTGVYGYTF. CDR3 DNA sequence: TGTGCCAGCAGTACTTTCCCCGGGACAGGGGTCTATGGCTACACCTTC.

The J gene is TRBJ2-3, the V gene TRBV5-5, with unresolved D. V lost 3 bases and J 2 bases, leaving 4 bases between the germline ends. This CDR3 contains 12 residues. Per the germline V gene, CDR1 is SGHKS and CDR2 is YYEKEE (reference sequence). This CDR3 reads CASSYPTDTQYF. The CDR3 region has the DNA TGTGCCAGCAGCTACCCCACAGATACGCAGTATTTT. Full variable domain (missing parts from reference TRBV5-5 and TRBJ2-3): DAGVTQSPTHLIKTRGQQVTLRCSPISGHKSVSWYQQVLGQGPQFIFQYYEKEERGRGNFPDRFSARQFPNYSSELNVNALLLGDSALYLCASSYPTDTQYFGPGTRLTVL.

V gene TRBV5-1 combines with J gene TRBJ2-7; the match to TRBD1 covers 8 bases. V lost 0 bases to trimming and J lost 7 bases; unmatched junction nucleotides: 6. The CDR3 length is 14 residues. Germline V gives CDR1 SGHRS, CDR2 YFSETQ. CDR3 sequence: CASSLGVRGLEQYF. CDR3 DNA: TGCGCCAGCAGCTTGGGGGTCAGGGGGCTTGAGCAGTACTTC.

This clonotype was seen ten or more times. The chain joins TRBV28 to TRBJ2-1, with 11 bases aligning to TRBD1. The CDR3 spans 14 residues. Trimming took 8 bases from V and 7 from J; bases not matched to a gene: 7. Germline V gene sequence: CDR1 MDHEN, CDR2 SYDVKM. In DNA form, the CDR3 reads TGTGCCAGCGAAGGGACAGGGGGTTTGAATGAGCAGTTCTTC. It encodes CASEGTGGLNEQFF. Filled out from reference TRBV28 and TRBJ2-1, the complete variable domain reads DVKVTQSSRYLVKRTGEKVFLECVQDMDHENMFWYRQDPGLGLRLIYFSYDVKMKEKGDIPEGYSVSREKKERFSLILESASTNQTSMYLCASEGTGGLNEQFFGPGTRLTVL.

V and J are TRBV7-6 and TRBJ2-3; 11 bases are shared with TRBD2. Germline V lookup: CDR1 SGHVS, CDR2 FNYEAQ. Trimming cost V 2 bases and J 0 bases; bases outside gene matches: 7. The CDR3 contains 18 residues. CDR3 in DNA: TGTGCCAGCAGCTTAACCTTAGCGGGAGGGGCTAGCACAGATACGCAGTATTTT. Translated, it gives CASSLTLAGGASTDTQYF.

In this sample, this clonotype turned up many times. The CDR3 here is CAISEEGGRIDNEQFF. CDR3 in DNA: TGTGCCATCAGTGAAGAAGGGGGGCGGATTGACAATGAGCAGTTCTTC. J is TRBJ2-1 and V is TRBV10-3; D assignment may be TRBD1 or TRBD2 (6 bases each). Looked up from germline, CDR1 is ENHRY and CDR2 is SYGVKD. Trimming left V 3 bases short and J 5 bases short, with 17 bases between. The CDR3 sequence is 16 residues long.

This clonotype was observed many times. This sequence joins TRBV7-9 and TRBJ2-5; TRBD1 matches at 7 bases. Trimming removed 8 bases from V and 6 bases from J; junction bases left unmatched: 9. There are 13 residues in the CDR3. Looked up from germline, CDR1 is SEHNR and CDR2 is FQNEAQ (reference sequence). The CDR3 DNA follows: TGTGCCAGCCGAAGGGGGCAGGGAAAGACCCAGTACTTC. It encodes CASRRGQGKTQYF. The whole variable domain, filled in from reference TRBV7-9 and TRBJ2-5, reads DTGVSQNPRHKITKRGQNVTFRCDPISEHNRLYWYRQTLGQGPEFLTYFQNEAQLEKSRLLSDRFSAERPKGSFSTLEIQRTEQGDSAMYLCASRRGQGKTQYFGPGTRLLVL.

This clonotype was detected ten times or more. The chain recombines TRBV13 with TRBJ2-7, with D hard to call. The CDR3 contains 12 residues. V lost 0 bases to trimming and J lost 3 bases, with 3 bases between them. Germline CDR1 reads PRHDT; CDR2 reads FYEKMQ (reference sequence). The CDR3 region has the DNA TGTGCCAGCAGCTTAGGGGTCTACGAGCAGTACTTC. This translates into CASSLGVYEQYF.

This clonotype was seen many times. This sequence joins TRBV20-1 and TRBJ2-7; 8 bases agree with TRBD1. The germline gives CDR1 DFQATT, CDR2 SNEGSKA (reference sequence). After removal of 7 bases from V and 3 bases from J, the junction contained 5 bases not matched to a gene. The CDR3 runs 12 residues. CDR3 sequence reads: CSVTGGNYEQYF. In DNA, the CDR3 is TGCAGTGTTACAGGGGGAAACTACGAGCAGTACTTC.